The clone carrying this TCR beta chain was observed once. The target antigen is unknown. The PCR made use of 60 Vbeta and 13 Jbeta primers. Libraries were prepared by immunoSEQ multiplex PCR; TCRdb keeps only in-frame clonotypes and omits some of them. Of approximately 210,000 clones listed, around 90% are singletons. This sample stems from a study of cytomegalovirus exposure and HLA in healthy donors. General study results and limits: Most CMV-associated TCR beta chains appeared HLA-restricted in a later analysis. The likely origin of a cluster of highly shared sequence variants was a sequencing artifact. Rare TCR sequences dominated, though some public TCRs recurred in many donors.

J was trimmed by 1 base and V by 7 bases; bases with no gene match: 9. CDR1 and CDR2 from the germline V gene are MNHNS and SASEGT. There are 15 residues in the CDR3. The V gene is TRBV6-1, the J gene TRBJ2-7; 8 bases match TRBD2. The specimen was PBMCs. The TCR sequence derives from a woman between 18 and 29 years old in good health and CMV-seronegative. The CDR3 DNA is TGTGCCAGCAACCCCCGGGGGGGAGGGTCCTACGAGCAGTACTTC. Its translation is CASNPRGGGSYEQYF.